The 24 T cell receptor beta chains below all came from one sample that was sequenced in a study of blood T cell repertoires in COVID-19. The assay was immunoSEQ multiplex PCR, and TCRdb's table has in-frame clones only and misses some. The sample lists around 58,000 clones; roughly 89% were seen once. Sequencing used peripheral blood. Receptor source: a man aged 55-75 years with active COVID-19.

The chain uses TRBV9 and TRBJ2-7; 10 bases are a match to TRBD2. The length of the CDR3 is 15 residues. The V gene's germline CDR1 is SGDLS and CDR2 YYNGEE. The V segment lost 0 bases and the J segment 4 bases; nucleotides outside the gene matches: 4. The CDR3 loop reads CASSVGWTSGYEQYF. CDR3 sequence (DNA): TGTGCCAGCAGCGTAGGTTGGACTAGCGGTTACGAGCAGTACTTC.

In DNA form, the CDR3 reads TGTGCCGCCACTAGCGCCACGCAGTTCTTC. Protein: CAATSATQFF. The V call is TRBV30, the J call TRBJ2-1; 7 bases agree with TRBD2. Germline V gives CDR1 GTSNPN, CDR2 SVGIG (reference sequence). V shed 8 bases, J shed 12 bases, and the junction held 7 bases outside the gene matches. This CDR3 contains 10 residues.

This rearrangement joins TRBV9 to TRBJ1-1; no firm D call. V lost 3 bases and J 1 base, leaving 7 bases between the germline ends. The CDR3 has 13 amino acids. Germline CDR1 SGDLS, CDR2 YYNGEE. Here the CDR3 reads CASSALGNTEAFF. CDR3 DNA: TGTGCCAGCAGCGCCCTAGGGAACACTGAAGCTTTCTTT. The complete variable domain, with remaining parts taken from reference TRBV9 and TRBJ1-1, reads DSGVTQTPKHLITATGQRVTLRCSPRSGDLSVYWYQQSLDQGLQFLIQYYNGEERAKGNILERFSAQQFPDLHSELNLSSLELGDSALYFCASSALGNTEAFFGQGTRLTVV.

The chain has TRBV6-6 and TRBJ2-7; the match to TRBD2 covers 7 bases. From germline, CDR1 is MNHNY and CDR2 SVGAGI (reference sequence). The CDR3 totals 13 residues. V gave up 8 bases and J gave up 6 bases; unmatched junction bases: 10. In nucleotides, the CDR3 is TGTGCCAGCGAACCATGGGGAGGGAGCGAGCAGTACTTC. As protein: CASEPWGGSEQYF.

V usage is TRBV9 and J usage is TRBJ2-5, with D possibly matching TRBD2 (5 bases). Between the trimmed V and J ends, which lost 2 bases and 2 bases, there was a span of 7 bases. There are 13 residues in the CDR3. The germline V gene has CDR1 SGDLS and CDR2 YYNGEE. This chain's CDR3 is CASSVSVQETQYF. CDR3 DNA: TGTGCCAGCAGCGTTAGCGTGCAAGAGACCCAGTACTTC.

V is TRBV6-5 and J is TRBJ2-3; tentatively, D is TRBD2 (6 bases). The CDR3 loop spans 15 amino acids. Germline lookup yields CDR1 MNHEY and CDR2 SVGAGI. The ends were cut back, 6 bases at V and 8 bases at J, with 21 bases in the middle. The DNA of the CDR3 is TGTGCCAGCAGCCACGGGACTCCTCCACAAGTTACGCAGTATTTT. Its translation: CASSHGTPPQVTQYF.

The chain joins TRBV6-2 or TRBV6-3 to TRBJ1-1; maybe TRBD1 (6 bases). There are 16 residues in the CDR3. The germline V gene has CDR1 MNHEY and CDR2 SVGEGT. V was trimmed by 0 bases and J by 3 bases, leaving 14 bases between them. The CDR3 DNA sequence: TGTGCCAGCAGTTACTCAACAGGGATTAAGCACACTGAAGCTTTCTTT. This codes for CASSYSTGIKHTEAFF.

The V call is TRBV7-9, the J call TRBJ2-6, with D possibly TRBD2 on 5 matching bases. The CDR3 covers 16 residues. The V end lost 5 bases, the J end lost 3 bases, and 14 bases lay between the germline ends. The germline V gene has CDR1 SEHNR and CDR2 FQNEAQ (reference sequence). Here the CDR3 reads CASSPRVGLGANVLTF. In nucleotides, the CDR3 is TGTGCCAGCAGCCCGAGGGTCGGCCTTGGGGCCAACGTCCTGACTTTC.

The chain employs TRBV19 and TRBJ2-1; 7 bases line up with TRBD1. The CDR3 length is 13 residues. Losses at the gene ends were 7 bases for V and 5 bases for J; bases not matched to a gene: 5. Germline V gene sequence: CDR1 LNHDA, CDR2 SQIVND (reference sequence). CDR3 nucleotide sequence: TGTGCCAGTAAAAATGACAGGGACAATGAGCAGTTCTTC. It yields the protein CASKNDRDNEQFF.

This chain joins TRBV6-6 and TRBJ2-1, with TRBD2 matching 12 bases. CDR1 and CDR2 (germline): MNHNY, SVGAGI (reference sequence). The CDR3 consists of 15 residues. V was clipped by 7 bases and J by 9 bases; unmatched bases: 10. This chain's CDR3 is CASINLAGGPSEQFF. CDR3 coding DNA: TGTGCCAGCATCAATCTAGCGGGGGGGCCGAGTGAGCAGTTCTTC.

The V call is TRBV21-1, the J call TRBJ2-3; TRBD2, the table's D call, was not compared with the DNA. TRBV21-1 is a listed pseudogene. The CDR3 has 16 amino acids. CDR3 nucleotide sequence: TGTGCCAGCAGCCCCCCCCCGGGAAATAGCACAGATACGCAGTATTTT. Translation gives CASSPPPGNSTDTQYF.

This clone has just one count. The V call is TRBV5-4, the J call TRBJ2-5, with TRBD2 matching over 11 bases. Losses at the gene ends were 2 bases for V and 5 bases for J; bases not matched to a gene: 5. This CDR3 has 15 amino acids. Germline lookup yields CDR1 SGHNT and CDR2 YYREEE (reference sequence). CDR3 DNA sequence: TGTGCCAGCAGCTTAGGTAGCGGGAGGGCGGAGACCCAGTACTTC. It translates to CASSLGSGRAETQYF.

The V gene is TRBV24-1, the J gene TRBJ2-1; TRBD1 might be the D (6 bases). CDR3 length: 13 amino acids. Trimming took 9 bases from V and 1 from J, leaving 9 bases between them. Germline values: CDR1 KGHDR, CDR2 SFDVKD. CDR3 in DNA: TGTGCCACCGGTCAGGGGTCCTACAATGAGCAGTTCTTC. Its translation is CATGQGSYNEQFF.

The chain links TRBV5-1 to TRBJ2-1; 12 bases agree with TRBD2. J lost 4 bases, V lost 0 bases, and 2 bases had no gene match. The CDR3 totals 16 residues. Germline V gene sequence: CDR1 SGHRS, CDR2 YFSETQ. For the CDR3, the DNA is TGCGCCAGCAGCTTGGGAACTAGCGGGAGGTACAATGAGCAGTTCTTC. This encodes CASSLGTSGRYNEQFF.

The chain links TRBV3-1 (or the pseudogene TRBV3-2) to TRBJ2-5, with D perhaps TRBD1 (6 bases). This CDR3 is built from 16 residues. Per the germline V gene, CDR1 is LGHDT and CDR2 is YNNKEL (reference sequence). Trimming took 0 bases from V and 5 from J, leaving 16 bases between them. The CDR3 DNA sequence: TGTGCCAGCAGCCAAGATTTATCGGGACAAAGTGAGACCCAGTACTTC. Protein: CASSQDLSGQSETQYF.

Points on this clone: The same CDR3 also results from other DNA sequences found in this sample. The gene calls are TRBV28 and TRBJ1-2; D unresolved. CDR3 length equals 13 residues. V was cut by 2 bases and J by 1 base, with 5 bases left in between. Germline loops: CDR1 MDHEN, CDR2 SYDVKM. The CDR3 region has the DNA TGTGCCAGCAGTTTAACGGGTAACTATGGCTACACCTTC. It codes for CASSLTGNYGYTF.

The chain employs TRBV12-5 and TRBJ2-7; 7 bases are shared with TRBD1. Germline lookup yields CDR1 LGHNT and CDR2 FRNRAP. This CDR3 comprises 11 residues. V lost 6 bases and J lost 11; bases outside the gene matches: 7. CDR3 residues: CASGPGQDEYF. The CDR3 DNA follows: TGTGCTAGTGGCCCCGGACAGGACGAGTACTTC.

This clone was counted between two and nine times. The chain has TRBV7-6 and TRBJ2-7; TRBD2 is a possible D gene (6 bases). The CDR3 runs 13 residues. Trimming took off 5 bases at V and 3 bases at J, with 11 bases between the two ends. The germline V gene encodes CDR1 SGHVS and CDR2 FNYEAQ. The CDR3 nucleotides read TGTGCCAGCAGCAATCGACTAGGCTACGAGCAGTACTTC. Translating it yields CASSNRLGYEQYF.

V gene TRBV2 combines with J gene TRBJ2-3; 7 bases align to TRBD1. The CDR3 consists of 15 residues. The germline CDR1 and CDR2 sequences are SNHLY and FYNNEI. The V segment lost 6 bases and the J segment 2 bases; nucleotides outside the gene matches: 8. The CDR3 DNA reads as TGTGCCAGCAGGAAGGACAGGACCCCCACAGATACGCAGTATTTT. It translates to CASRKDRTPTDTQYF.

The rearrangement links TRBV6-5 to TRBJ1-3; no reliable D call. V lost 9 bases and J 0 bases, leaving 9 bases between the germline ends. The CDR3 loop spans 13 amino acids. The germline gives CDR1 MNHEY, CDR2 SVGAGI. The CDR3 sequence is CASIRDSGNTIYF. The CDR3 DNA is TGTGCCAGTATCCGGGACTCTGGAAACACCATATATTTT.

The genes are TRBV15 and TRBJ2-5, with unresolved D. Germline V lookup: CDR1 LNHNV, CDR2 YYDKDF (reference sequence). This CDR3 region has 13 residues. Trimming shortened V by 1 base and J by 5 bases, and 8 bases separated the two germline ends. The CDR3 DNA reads TGTGCCACCAGCAGAGTAGGAGTGGAGACCCAGTACTTC. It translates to CATSRVGVETQYF.

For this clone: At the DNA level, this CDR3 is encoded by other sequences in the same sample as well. Here the CDR3 reads CASSLDSYNEQFF. CDR3 sequence (DNA): TGTGCCAGCAGTTTAGACAGCTACAATGAGCAGTTCTTC. This sequence joins TRBV28 and TRBJ2-1; perhaps TRBD1 as D (5 bases). This CDR3 contains 13 residues. Germline lookup yields CDR1 MDHEN and CDR2 SYDVKM. V was clipped by 2 bases and J by 3 bases, with 5 bases between them.

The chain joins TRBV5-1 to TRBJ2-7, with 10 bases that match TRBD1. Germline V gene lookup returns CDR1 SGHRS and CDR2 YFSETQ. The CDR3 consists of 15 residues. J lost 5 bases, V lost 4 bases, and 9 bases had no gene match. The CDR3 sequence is CASSPGGTGDDEQYF. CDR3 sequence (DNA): TGCGCCAGCAGCCCCGGGGGGACAGGGGATGACGAGCAGTACTTC.

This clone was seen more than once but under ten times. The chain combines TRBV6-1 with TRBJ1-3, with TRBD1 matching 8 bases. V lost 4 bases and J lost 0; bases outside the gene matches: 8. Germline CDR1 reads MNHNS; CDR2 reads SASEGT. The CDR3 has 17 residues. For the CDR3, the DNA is TGTGCCAGCAGTGTCAGACAGGGGTCCAACTCTGGAAACACCATATATTTT. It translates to CASSVRQGSNSGNTIYF.